Listed below are T cell receptor beta chains from one sample, sequenced in a study of cytomegalovirus exposure and HLA in healthy donors. Measured with immunoSEQ multiplex PCR; TCRdb has only the in-frame clones, and not every one. The sample consists of approximately 100,000 clones, approximately 64% of them appearing once. Specimen: PBMCs. These receptors were taken from a man in his sixties in good health and CMV-seronegative. Each CDR3 is given with its conserved first and last residue. D genes are given only for firm matches. The listing skips clone size in some rows; elsewhere it reads once, few, many or a size class.

>TRBD2|.|TRBV7-2|TRBJ2-1
CASSPNGLARALYNEQFF
TGTGCCAGCAGCCCAAACGGACTAGCGCGGGCCCTTTACAATGAGCAGTTCTTC
>TRBD1|once|TRBV18|TRBJ1-1
CASLKDREETEAFF
TGTGCCAGCCTAAAGGACAGGGAAGAAACTGAAGCTTTCTTT
>TRBD1|.|TRBV9|TRBJ2-7
CASSVATGGHEQYF
TGTGCCAGCAGCGTAGCAACAGGGGGGCACGAGCAGTACTTC
>TRBD2|.|TRBV7-2|TRBJ2-7
CASSLKGGRAFAYEQYF
TGTGCCAGCAGCTTAAAGGGCGGGAGGGCCTTCGCCTACGAGCAGTACTTC
>TRBD1|.|TRBV6-5|TRBJ2-1
CASRTQGVSYNEQFF
TGTGCCAGCAGGACGCAGGGGGTCTCCTACAATGAGCAGTTCTTC
>.|.|TRBV19|TRBJ1-3
CASSKGGSGNTIYF
TGTGCCAGTAGCAAAGGGGGCTCTGGAAACACCATATATTTT
>.|.|TRBV5-4|TRBJ2-7
CASSQQGALSSYEQYF
TGTGCCAGCAGCCAACAAGGGGCCCTGAGCTCCTACGAGCAGTACTTC
>TRBD1|few|TRBV19|TRBJ1-4
CASSITGGGEKLFF
TGTGCCAGTAGTATAACAGGGGGCGGTGAAAAACTGTTTTTT
>.|.|TRBV19|TRBJ2-1
CASSIGESSYNEQFF
TGTGCCAGTAGTATTGGGGAGTCTTCCTACAATGAGCAGTTCTTC
>TRBD2|.|TRBV14|TRBJ2-1
CASSQVGSGSLEQFF
TGTGCCAGCAGCCAAGTGGGTAGCGGGAGCTTGGAGCAGTTCTTC
>.|.|TRBV9|TRBJ2-7
CASSESPSGSSYEQYF
TGTGCCAGCAGCGAGTCCCCCAGCGGGTCCTCCTACGAGCAGTACTTC
>.|.|TRBV11-1|TRBJ2-2
CASSLGGTHGELFF
TGTGCCAGCAGCTTAGGCGGGACGCACGGGGAGCTGTTTTTT
>.|.|TRBV5-1|TRBJ1-1
CASSLDSKNTEAFF
TGCGCCAGCAGCTTGGACAGCAAAAACACTGAAGCTTTCTTT
>.|.|TRBV30|TRBJ1-2
CAWSLRELPPYGYTF
TGTGCCTGGAGTCTCCGTGAGCTCCCCCCCTATGGCTACACCTTC
>.|.|TRBV11-2|TRBJ2-5
CASSLGSLRGQETQYF
TGTGCCAGCAGCTTAGGATCCCTACGGGGGCAAGAGACCCAGTACTTC
>.|few|TRBV15|TRBJ2-2
CATSPVPSNTGELFF
TGTGCCACCAGCCCGGTTCCCTCGAACACCGGGGAGCTGTTTTTT
>TRBD2|.|TRBV4-1|TRBJ2-1
CASRSGLAGDNEQFF
TGCGCCAGCCGCTCGGGACTAGCGGGAGACAATGAGCAGTTCTTC
>.|.|TRBV19|TRBJ2-4
CASSTSDNLAKNIQYF
TGTGCCAGTAGTACCTCGGACAACCTAGCCAAAAACATTCAGTACTTC
>.|.|TRBV28|TRBJ2-5
CASSPPGETQYF
TGTGCCAGCAGCCCTCCGGGGGAGACCCAGTACTTC
>.|.|TRBV7-9|TRBJ2-7
CASSTVSYEQYF
TGTGCCAGCAGCACTGTTTCCTACGAGCAGTACTTC
>TRBD1|.|TRBV29-1|TRBJ2-5
CSVEAGGAGTQYF
TGCAGCGTTGAGGCAGGGGGCGCCGGGACCCAGTACTTC
>TRBD2|.|TRBV7-3|TRBJ2-5
CASSPGGGYQETQYF
TGTGCCAGCAGCCCGGGGGGAGGGTACCAAGAGACCCAGTACTTC
>.|.|TRBV5-5|TRBJ1-1
CASSLTDASEAFF
TGTGCCAGCAGCCTCACAGACGCTTCTGAAGCTTTCTTT
>TRBD1|.|TRBV7-2|TRBJ1-2
CASSHRQGYGYTF
TGTGCCAGCAGTCATAGACAGGGCTATGGCTACACCTTC
>.|few|TRBV5-4|TRBJ2-3
CASSLSGEATDTQYF
TGTGCCAGCAGCTTGTCGGGGGAGGCCACAGATACGCAGTATTTT
>.|few|TRBV6-5|TRBJ2-7
CASSNQGPEYF
TGTGCCAGCAGTAACCAGGGGCCTGAGTACTTC
>TRBD1|.|TRBV6-5|TRBJ2-5
CASAGQGAGRETQYF
TGTGCCAGCGCTGGACAGGGGGCGGGTCGGGAGACCCAGTACTTC
>TRBD1|.|TRBV28|TRBJ1-2
CASSLSTGANYGYTF
TGTGCCAGCAGTTTATCGACAGGGGCCAACTATGGCTACACCTTC
>.|.|TRBV2|TRBJ1-2
CASSERGLKGYTF
TGTGCCAGCAGTGAAAGGGGCCTAAAGGGCTACACCTTC
>.|.|TRBV9|TRBJ1-3
CASSPEQGGNTIYF
TGTGCCAGCAGCCCCGAGCAGGGTGGCAACACCATATATTTT
>.|.|TRBV27|TRBJ2-5
CASSFYHQETQYF
TGTGCCAGCAGTTTCTACCACCAAGAGACCCAGTACTTC
>TRBD1|.|TRBV14|TRBJ1-1
CASSPDRGKAFF
TGTGCCAGCAGCCCCGACAGGGGGAAAGCTTTCTTT
>TRBD1|once|TRBV6-1|TRBJ1-2
CASSGTGIDGYTF
TGTGCCAGCAGTGGGACAGGGATTGATGGCTACACCTTC
>TRBD1|.|TRBV6-1|TRBJ1-6
CASSEKTGSSSYNSPLHF
TGTGCCAGCAGTGAAAAGACAGGGTCTAGCTCCTATAATTCACCCCTCCACTTT
>.|.|TRBV5-5|TRBJ1-6
CASSLVVSGSNSPLHF
TGTGCCAGCAGCTTGGTGGTTTCCGGGAGTAATTCACCCCTCCACTTT
>TRBD1|.|TRBV5-5|TRBJ1-3
CASSFEIGQGSLSGNTIYF
TGTGCCAGCAGCTTTGAAATCGGACAGGGGTCTCTCTCTGGAAACACCATATATTTT
>.|once|TRBV5-1|TRBJ1-6
CASSLGGTSNSPLHF
TGCGCCAGCAGCTTGGGGGGGACAAGTAATTCACCCCTCCACTTT
>.|.|TRBV10-3|TRBJ1-1
CAISELAGVANTEAFF
TGTGCCATCAGTGAGTTGGCAGGGGTTGCTAACACTGAAGCTTTCTTT
>TRBD2|.|TRBV27|TRBJ2-3
CASSGREGDTQYF
TGTGCCAGCAGTGGCAGGGAGGGAGATACGCAGTATTTT
>.|.|TRBV11-1|TRBJ1-2
CASSRIENHYGYTF
TGTGCCAGCAGCCGAATAGAAAACCACTATGGCTACACCTTC
>.|.|TRBV6-6|TRBJ2-2
CASRKSGRNTGELFF
TGTGCCAGCAGGAAAAGCGGGCGGAACACCGGGGAGCTGTTTTTT
>.|few|TRBV7-2|TRBJ1-1
CASSLGWPIWATEAFF
TGTGCCAGCAGCTTAGGGTGGCCAATTTGGGCTACTGAAGCTTTCTTT
>.|.|TRBV2|TRBJ1-5
CASSGGLQPQHF
TGTGCCAGCAGCGGGGGGCTACAGCCCCAGCATTTT
>TRBD2|.|TRBV28|TRBJ2-1
CASSSVSGRVFLYNEQFF
TGTGCCAGCAGTTCGGTCTCGGGGAGGGTATTCCTTTACAATGAGCAGTTCTTC
>.|.|TRBV14|TRBJ1-1
CASSQDLGLGTEAFF
TGTGCCAGCAGCCAAGATTTGGGGCTTGGGACTGAAGCTTTCTTT
>.|.|TRBV5-4|TRBJ2-1
CASSSRGNEQFF
TGTGCCAGCAGCTCCAGGGGAAATGAGCAGTTCTTC
>TRBD1|.|TRBV14|TRBJ2-2
CASSPRTGTGELFF
TGTGCCAGCAGCCCGCGGACAGGGACCGGGGAGCTGTTTTTT
>TRBD2|.|TRBV6-1|TRBJ2-3
CASSAFSGTDTDTQYF
TGTGCCAGCAGTGCCTTCAGCGGGACGGACACAGATACGCAGTATTTT
>.|.|TRBV10-3|TRBJ1-2
CAISEMSVTSDYGYTF
TGTGCCATCAGTGAGATGTCAGTGACATCCGATTATGGCTACACCTTC
>.|.|TRBV18|TRBJ2-3
CASSPLGRGGTDTQYF
TGTGCCAGCTCACCACTCGGCAGGGGCGGCACAGATACGCAGTATTTT
>TRBD1|.|TRBV2|TRBJ1-2
CASNDRQGFGYGYTF
TGTGCCAGCAATGATCGACAGGGGTTTGGATATGGCTACACCTTC
>TRBD2|.|TRBV4-1|TRBJ2-1
CASRPGLAGNNEQFF
TGCGCCAGCCGACCGGGACTAGCGGGAAACAATGAGCAGTTCTTC
>TRBD1|.|TRBV9|TRBJ2-2
CASSGRQGMNTGELFF
TGTGCCAGCAGCGGTCGACAGGGGATGAACACCGGGGAGCTGTTTTTT
>.|.|TRBV10-3|TRBJ1-1
CAISGTETAEAFF
TGTGCCATCAGTGGGACAGAAACCGCTGAAGCTTTCTTT